This is a list of T cell receptor beta chains from one sample in a study of blood T cells in healthy people across ages. TCRdb redid the calling of the 5' RACE reads with MiXCR, one entry per CDR3 protein. The table shows over 1,500,000 distinct CDR3 sequences, with around 42% occurring only once. Sequencing input: blood. The receptors shown here come from a human donor in good health. Each CDR3 is given with its conserved first and last residue. The order of the fields is D gene, V gene, J gene, clone size, CDR3 DNA, CDR3 protein. D genes are given only for firm matches. Size is stated for part of the rows, as once, few or many counts, or as a class when the clone is expanded.

TRBD1	TRBV29-1	TRBJ1-2	few	TGCAGCGTTGTAGGGGACAGCACAAACTATGGCTACACCTTC	CSVVGDSTNYGYTF
.	TRBV15	TRBJ1-1	.	TGTGCCACCAGCTCCCGTCCCGGGAGGACTGAAGCTTTCTTT	CATSSRPGRTEAFF
.	TRBV5-1	TRBJ1-6	.	TGCGCCAGCAGCGGGCGGGGAAGTAATTCACCCCTCCACTTT	CASSGRGSNSPLHF
.	TRBV12-3/TRBV12-4	TRBJ2-3	many	TGTGCCAGCAGCAGCAACCGTTTCGGTGATACGCAGTATTTT	CASSSNRFGDTQYF
.	TRBV20-1	TRBJ1-2	.	TGCAGTGCTAGACCTCGGACGGGCTATGGCTACACCTTC	CSARPRTGYGYTF
.	TRBV7-2	TRBJ2-4	.	TGTGCCAGCAGCTTAGCGACAGGCGGCAAAAACATTCAGTACTTC	CASSLATGGKNIQYF
.	TRBV30	TRBJ2-7	.	TGTGCCTGGAATCTGACAGGCTCCTACGAGCAGTACTTC	CAWNLTGSYEQYF
TRBD1	TRBV2	TRBJ1-2	.	TGTGCCAGCAGTGAAACTGTCGGACAGGGTCCCAACTATGGCTACACCTTC	CASSETVGQGPNYGYTF
TRBD1	TRBV10-3	TRBJ1-4	.	TGTGCCATCAGCCCGAGACCGACAGGGGAGATGGGATCGGATGAAAAACTGTTTTTT	CAISPRPTGEMGSDEKLFF
.	TRBV20-1	TRBJ2-1	few	TGCAGTGCCCAGCATGACAATGAGCAGTTCTTC	CSAQHDNEQFF
TRBD1	TRBV7-2	TRBJ2-1	.	TGTACCAGCAGTCAACAGGGGGCAGATGCCTATGAGCAGTTCTTC	CTSSQQGADAYEQFF
TRBD1	TRBV15	TRBJ1-1	few	TGTGCCACCAGCCAGTGGGGGACAGTTAACACTGAAGCTTTCTTT	CATSQWGTVNTEAFF
.	TRBV4-2	TRBJ2-3	.	TGTGCCAGCAGCCAAGCGGGGCGCGGGGCTCCTAGCACAGATACGCAGTATTTT	CASSQAGRGAPSTDTQYF
.	TRBV12-3/TRBV12-4	TRBJ1-4	.	TGTGCCAGCACCCCAGGGACTACCGAATTAGGGGATGAAAAACTGTTTTTT	CASTPGTTELGDEKLFF
.	TRBV29-1	TRBJ2-1	.	TGCAGCGTTGAACGGACGTATAGACAGTCAAACTCTCAGTTCTTC	CSVERTYRQSNSQFF
.	TRBV5-1	TRBJ2-3	.	TGCGCCAGCAGCTCCGGGCGATCAGGGCCGGATACGCAGTATTTT	CASSSGRSGPDTQYF
TRBD1	TRBV9	TRBJ1-1	few	TGTGCCAGCAGCGCAAGGGACAGGGATGGTGAAGCTTTCTTT	CASSARDRDGEAFF
TRBD2	TRBV4-2	TRBJ2-3	.	TGTGCCAGCAGCCATGGGGGACTAGCGGGGGGCACAGATACGCAGTATTTT	CASSHGGLAGGTDTQYF